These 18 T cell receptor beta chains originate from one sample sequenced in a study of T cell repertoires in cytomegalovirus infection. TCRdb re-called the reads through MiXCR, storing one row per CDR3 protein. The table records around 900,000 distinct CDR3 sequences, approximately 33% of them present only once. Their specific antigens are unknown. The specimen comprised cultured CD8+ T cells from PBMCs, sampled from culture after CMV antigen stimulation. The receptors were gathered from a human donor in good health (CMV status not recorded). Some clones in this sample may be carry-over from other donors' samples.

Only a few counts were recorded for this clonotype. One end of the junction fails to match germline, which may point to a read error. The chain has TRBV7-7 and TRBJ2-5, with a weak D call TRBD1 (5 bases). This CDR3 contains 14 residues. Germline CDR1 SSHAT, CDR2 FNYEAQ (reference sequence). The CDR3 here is CASSPTPGRETQYF. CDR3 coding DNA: TGTGCTAGCAGCCCAACGCCAGGGCGGGAGACCCAGTACTTC.

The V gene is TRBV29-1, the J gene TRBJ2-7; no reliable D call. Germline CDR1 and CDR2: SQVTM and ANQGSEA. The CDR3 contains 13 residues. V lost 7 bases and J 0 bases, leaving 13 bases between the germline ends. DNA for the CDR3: TGCAGCGCCGCCGGACCGAACTCCTACGAGCAGTACTTC. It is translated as CSAAGPNSYEQYF.

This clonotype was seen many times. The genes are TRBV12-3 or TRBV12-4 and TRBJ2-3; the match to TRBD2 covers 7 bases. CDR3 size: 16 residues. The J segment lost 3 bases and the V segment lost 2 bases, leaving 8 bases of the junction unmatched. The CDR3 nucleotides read TGTGCCAGCAGTTTAAATTATGGCGGGGGAACAGATACGCAGTATTTT. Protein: CASSLNYGGGTDTQYF.

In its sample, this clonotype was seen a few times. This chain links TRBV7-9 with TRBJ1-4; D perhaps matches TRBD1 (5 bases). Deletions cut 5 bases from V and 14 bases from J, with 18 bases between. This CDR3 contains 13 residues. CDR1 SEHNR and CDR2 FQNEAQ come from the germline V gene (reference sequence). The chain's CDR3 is CASSPEGRKGLFF. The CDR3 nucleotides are TGTGCCAGCAGCCCCGAGGGCCGGAAGGGGCTGTTTTTT. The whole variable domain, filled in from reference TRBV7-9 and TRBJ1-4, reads DTGVSQNPRHKITKRGQNVTFRCDPISEHNRLYWYRQTLGQGPEFLTYFQNEAQLEKSRLLSDRFSAERPKGSFSTLEIQRTEQGDSAMYLCASSPEGRKGLFFGSGTQLSVL.

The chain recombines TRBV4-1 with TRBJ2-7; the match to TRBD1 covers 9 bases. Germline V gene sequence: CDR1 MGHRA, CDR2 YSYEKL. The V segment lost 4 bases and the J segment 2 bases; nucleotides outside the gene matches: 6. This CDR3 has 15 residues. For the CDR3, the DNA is TGCGCCAGCAGCCCCAGGACAGGGGAAACCTACGAGCAGTACGTC. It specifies CASSPRTGETYEQYV.

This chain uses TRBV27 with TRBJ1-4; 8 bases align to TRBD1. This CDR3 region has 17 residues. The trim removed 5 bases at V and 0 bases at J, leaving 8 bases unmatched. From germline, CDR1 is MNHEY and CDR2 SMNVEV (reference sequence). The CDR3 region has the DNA TGTGCCAGCAGTACCCGGGACAGGCCAGCAACTAATGAAAAACTGTTTTTT. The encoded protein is CASSTRDRPATNEKLFF.

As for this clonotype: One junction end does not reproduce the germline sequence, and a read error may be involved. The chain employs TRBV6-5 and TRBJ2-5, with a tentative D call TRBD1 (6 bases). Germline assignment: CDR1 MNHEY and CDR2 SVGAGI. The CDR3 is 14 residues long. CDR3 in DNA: TGTGCCAACAGTTACTCAGGGGCGGGTGCGACCCAGTACTTC. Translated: CANSYSGAGATQYF.

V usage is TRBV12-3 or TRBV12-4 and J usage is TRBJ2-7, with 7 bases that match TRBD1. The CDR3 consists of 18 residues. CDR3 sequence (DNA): TGTGTCAGCAGTTTAGGTGGTCTTAGGGGGCTGAGATTCTACGAGCAGTACGTC. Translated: CVSSLGGLRGLRFYEQYV.

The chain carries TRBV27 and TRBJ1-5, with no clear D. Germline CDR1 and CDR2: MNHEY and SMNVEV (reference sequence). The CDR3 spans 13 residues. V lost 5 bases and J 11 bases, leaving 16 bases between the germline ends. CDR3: CASSPGGGSAQHF. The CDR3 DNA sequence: TGTGCCAGCAGTCCTGGCGGTGGATCCGCCCAGCATTTT.

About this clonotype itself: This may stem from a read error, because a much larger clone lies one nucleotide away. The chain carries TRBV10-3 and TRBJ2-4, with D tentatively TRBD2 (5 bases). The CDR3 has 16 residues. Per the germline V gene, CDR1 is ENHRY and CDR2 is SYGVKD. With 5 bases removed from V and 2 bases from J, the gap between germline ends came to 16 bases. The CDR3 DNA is TGTGCCATCAGTACGCCTGAGGGCCGGACCAAAAACATTCAGTACTTC. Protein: CAISTPEGRTKNIQYF.

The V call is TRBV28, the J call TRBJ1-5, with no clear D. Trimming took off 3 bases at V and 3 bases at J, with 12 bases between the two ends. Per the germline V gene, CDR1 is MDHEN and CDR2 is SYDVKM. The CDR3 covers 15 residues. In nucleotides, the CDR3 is TGTGCCAGCAGTTTGAGGAGTGACTTCAATCAGCCCCAGCATTTT. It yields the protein CASSLRSDFNQPQHF.

CDR3 in amino acids: CASSFSESNEQFF. CDR3 coding DNA: TGTGCCAGCAGTTTCTCTGAATCCAATGAGCAGTTCTTC. The chain employs TRBV12-3 or TRBV12-4 and TRBJ2-1; no definite D call. The V end was cut by 3 bases, the J end by 6 bases, with 9 bases between. This CDR3 is built from 13 residues.

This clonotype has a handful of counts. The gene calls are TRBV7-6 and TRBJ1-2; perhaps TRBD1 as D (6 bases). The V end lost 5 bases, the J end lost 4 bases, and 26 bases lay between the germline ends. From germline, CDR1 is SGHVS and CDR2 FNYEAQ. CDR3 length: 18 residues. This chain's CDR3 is CASSQNSGTSRSPYGYTF. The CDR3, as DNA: TGTGCCAGCAGCCAAAACTCGGGGACATCACGGAGTCCCTATGGCTACACCTTC.

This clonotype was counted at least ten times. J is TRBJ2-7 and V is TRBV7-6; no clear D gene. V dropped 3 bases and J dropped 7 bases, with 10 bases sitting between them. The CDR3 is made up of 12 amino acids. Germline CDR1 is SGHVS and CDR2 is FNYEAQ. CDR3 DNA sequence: TGTGCCAGCAGCTTTAACGCCTTTGAGCAGTACTTC. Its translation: CASSFNAFEQYF.

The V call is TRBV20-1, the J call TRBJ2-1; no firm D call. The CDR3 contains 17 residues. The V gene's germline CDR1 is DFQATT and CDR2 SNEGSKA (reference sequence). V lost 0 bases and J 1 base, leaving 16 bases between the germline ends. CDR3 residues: CSARDKADNPSYNEQFF. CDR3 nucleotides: TGCAGTGCTAGAGATAAAGCCGACAACCCTTCCTACAATGAGCAGTTCTTC.

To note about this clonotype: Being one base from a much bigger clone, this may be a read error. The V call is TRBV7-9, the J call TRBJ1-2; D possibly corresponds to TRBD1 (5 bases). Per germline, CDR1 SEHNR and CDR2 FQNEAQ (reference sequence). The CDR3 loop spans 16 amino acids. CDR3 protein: CASSLNGGAANYGYAF. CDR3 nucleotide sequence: TGTGCCAGCAGCTTAAACGGTGGGGCAGCTAACTATGGCTACGCCTTC.

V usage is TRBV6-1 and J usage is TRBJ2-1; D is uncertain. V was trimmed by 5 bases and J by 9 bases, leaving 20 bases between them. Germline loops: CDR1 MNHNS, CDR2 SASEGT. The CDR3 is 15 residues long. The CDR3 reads CASSPRRDPMGEQFF. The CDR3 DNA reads TGTGCCAGCAGTCCCCGCAGAGACCCAATGGGTGAGCAGTTCTTC.

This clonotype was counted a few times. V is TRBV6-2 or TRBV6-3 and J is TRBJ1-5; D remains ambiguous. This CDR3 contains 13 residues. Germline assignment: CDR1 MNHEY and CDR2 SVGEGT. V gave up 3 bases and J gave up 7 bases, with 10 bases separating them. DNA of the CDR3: TGTGCCAGCAGTTATTGGACGGGGCAGCCCCAGCATTTT. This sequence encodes CASSYWTGQPQHF.